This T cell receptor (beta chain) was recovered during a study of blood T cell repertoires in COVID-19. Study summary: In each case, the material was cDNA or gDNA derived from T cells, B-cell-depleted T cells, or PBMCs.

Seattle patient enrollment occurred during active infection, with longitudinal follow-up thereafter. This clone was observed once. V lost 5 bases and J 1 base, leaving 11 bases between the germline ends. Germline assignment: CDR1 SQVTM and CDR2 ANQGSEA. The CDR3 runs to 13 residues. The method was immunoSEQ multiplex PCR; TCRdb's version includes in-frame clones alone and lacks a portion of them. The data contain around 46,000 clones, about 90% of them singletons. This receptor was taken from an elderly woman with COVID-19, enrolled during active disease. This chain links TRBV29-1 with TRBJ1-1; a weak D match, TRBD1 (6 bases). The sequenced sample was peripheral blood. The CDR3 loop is CSVKSGANTEAFF. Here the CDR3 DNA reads TGCAGCGTTAAATCAGGGGCGAACACTGAAGCTTTCTTT. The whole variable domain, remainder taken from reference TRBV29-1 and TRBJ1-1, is SAVISQKPSRDICQRGTSLTIQCQVDSQVTMMFWYRQQPGQSLTLIATANQGSEATYESGFVIDKFPISRPNLTFSTLTVSNMSPEDSSIYLCSVKSGANTEAFFGQGTRLTVV.